This T cell receptor (beta chain) was captured by sequencing in a study of cytomegalovirus exposure and HLA in healthy donors. Participants comprised healthy donors of bone marrow. Researchers ran the PCR with 60 Vbeta and 13 Jbeta primers. Measured with immunoSEQ multiplex PCR; TCRdb has only the in-frame clones, and not every one. The table records 250,000 or so clones, roughly 91% of them present only once. Note on this clone: The antigen is unknown.

Losses at the gene ends were 4 bases for V and 4 bases for J; bases not matched to a gene: 5. CDR3 length equals 15 residues. The germline gives CDR1 SGHRS, CDR2 YFSETQ. The study, taken as a whole, reports: Among the most significant clusters, several appeared linked to common viral pathogens in a later analysis. Other equally common chains were less clonally expanded than HLA-associated TCR beta chains, a later analysis showed. Reported performance of the classifier showed diagnosis of cytomegalovirus status with high specificity and sensitivity.

The TCR originated in a girl aged 2 to 9 in good health and CMV-seronegative. What was sequenced was PBMCs. The gene calls are TRBV5-1 and TRBJ1-3, with 10 nucleotides matching TRBD1. Here the CDR3 reads CASSVGTGEGNTIYF. The CDR3 nucleotides are TGCGCCAGCAGCGTCGGGACAGGGGAAGGAAACACCATATATTTT.